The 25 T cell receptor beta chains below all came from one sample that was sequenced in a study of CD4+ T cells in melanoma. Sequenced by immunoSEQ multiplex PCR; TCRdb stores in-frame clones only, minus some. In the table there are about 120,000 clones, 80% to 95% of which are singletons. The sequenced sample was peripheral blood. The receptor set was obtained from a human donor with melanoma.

The CDR3 sequence is CSVRRENTEAFF. The CDR3, as DNA: TGCAGCGTTCGCAGGGAGAACACTGAAGCTTTCTTT. V and J are TRBV29-1 and TRBJ1-1; D perhaps matches TRBD1 (5 bases). The CDR3 length is 12 residues. With 5 bases removed from V and 1 base from J, the gap between germline ends came to 8 bases. Germline CDR1 and CDR2: SQVTM and ANQGSEA.

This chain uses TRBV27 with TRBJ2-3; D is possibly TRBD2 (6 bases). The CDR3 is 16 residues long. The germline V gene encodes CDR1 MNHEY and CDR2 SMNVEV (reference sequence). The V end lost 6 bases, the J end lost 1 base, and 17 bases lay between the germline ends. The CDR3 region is CASSRRLVGGTDTQYF. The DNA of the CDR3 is TGTGCCAGCAGCCGTAGACTAGTGGGGGGCACAGATACGCAGTATTTT.

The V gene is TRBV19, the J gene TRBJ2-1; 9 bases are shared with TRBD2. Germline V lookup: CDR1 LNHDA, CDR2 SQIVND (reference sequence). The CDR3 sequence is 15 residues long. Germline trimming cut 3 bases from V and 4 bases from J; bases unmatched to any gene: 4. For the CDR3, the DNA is TGTGCCAGTAGTATTGCGGGGGGGCTTTACAATGAGCAGTTCTTC. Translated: CASSIAGGLYNEQFF.

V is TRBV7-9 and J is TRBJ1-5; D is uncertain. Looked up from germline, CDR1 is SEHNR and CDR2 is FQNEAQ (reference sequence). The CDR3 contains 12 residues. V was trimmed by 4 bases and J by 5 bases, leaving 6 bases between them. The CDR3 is CASSSPDQPQHF. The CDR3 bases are TGTGCCAGCAGCTCCCCGGATCAGCCCCAGCATTTT.

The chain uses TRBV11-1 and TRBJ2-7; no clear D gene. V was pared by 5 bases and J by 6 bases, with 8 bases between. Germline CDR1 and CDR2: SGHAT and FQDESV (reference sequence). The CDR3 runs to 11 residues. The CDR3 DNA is TGTGCCAGCAGCCGAGCAGGCGAGCAGTACTTC. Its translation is CASSRAGEQYF.

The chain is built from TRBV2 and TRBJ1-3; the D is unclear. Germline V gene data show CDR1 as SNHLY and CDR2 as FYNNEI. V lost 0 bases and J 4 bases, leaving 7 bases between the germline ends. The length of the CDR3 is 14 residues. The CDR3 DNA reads TGTGCCAGCAGTGAAGCGCTGGGAGGAAACACCATATATTTT. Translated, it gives CASSEALGGNTIYF.

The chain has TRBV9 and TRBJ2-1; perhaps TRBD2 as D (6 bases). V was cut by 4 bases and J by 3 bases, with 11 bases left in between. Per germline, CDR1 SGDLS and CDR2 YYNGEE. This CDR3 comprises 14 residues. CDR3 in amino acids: CASSPGDFYNEQFF. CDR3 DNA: TGTGCCAGCAGCCCTGGGGACTTCTACAATGAGCAGTTCTTC. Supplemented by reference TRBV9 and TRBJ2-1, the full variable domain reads DSGVTQTPKHLITATGQRVTLRCSPRSGDLSVYWYQQSLDQGLQFLIQYYNGEERAKGNILERFSAQQFPDLHSELNLSSLELGDSALYFCASSPGDFYNEQFFGPGTRLTVL.

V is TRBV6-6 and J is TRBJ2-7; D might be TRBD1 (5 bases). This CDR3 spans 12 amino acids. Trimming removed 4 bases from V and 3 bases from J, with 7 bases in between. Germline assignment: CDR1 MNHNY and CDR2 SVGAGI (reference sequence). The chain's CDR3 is CASSSQVYEQYF. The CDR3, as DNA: TGTGCCAGCAGTTCACAGGTCTACGAGCAGTACTTC.

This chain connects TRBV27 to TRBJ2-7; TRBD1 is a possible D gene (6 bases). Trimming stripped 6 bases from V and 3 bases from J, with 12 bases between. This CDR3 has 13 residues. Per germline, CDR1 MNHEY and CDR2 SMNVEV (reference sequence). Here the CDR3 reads CASSLRGDYEQYF. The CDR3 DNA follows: TGTGCCAGCAGCCTCAGGGGCGACTACGAGCAGTACTTC.

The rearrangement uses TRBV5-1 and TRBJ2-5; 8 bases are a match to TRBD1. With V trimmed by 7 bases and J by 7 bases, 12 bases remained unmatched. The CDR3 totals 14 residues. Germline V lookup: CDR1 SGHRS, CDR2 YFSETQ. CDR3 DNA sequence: TGCGCCAGCTCACCGGACAGGGCGACGGGGACCCAGTACTTC. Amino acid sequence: CASSPDRATGTQYF.

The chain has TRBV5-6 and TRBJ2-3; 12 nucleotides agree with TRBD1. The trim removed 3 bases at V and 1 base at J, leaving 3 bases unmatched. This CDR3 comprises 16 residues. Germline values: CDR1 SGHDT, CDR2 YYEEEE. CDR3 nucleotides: TGTGCCAGCAGCTCCGGGACAGGGGGCGGCACAGATACGCAGTATTTT. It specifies CASSSGTGGGTDTQYF.

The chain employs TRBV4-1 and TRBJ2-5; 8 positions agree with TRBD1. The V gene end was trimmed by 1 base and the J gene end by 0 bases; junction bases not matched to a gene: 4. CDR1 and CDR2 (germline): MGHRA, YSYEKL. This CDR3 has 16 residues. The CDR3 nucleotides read TGCGCCAGCAGCCAAGTTGGGACAGGCAACCAAGAGACCCAGTACTTC. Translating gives CASSQVGTGNQETQYF.

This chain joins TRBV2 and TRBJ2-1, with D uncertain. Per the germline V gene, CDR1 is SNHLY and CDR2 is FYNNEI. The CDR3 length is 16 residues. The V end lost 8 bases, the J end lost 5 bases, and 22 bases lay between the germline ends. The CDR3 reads CASLSVVSNPNNEQFF. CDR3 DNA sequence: TGTGCCAGCCTGAGTGTGGTCAGCAATCCGAACAATGAGCAGTTCTTC.

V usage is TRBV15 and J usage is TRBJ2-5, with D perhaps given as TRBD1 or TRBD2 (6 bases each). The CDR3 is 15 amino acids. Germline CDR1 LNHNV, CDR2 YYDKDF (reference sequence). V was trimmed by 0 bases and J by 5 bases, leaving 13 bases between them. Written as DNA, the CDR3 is TGTGCCACCAGCAGAGATTACGGGGGCTGGGAGACCCAGTACTTC. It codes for CATSRDYGGWETQYF. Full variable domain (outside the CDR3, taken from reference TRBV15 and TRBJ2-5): DAMVIQNPRYQVTQFGKPVTLSCSQTLNHNVMYWYQQKSSQAPKLLFHYYDKDFNNEADTPDNFQSRRPNTSFCFLDIRSPGLGDTAMYLCATSRDYGGWETQYFGPGTRLLVL.

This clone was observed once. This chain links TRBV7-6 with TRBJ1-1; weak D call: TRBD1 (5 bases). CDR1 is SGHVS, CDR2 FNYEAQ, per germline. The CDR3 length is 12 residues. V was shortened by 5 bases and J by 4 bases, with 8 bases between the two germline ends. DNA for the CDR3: TGTGCCAGCAGCCGGGGGAGCACTGAAGCTTTCTTT. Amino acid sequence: CASSRGSTEAFF. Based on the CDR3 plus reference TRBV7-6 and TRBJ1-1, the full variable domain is GAGVSQSPRYKVTKRGQDVALRCDPISGHVSLYWYRQALGQGPEFLTYFNYEAQQDKSGLPNDRFSAERPEGSISTLTIQRTEQRDSAMYRCASSRGSTEAFFGQGTRLTVV.

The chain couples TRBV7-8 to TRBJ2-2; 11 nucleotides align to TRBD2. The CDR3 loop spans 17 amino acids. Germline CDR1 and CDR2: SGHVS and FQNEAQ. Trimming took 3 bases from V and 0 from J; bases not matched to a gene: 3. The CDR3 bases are TGTGCCAGCAGCTTCCTAGCGGGAGGCCCGAACACCGGGGAGCTGTTTTTT. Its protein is CASSFLAGGPNTGELFF.

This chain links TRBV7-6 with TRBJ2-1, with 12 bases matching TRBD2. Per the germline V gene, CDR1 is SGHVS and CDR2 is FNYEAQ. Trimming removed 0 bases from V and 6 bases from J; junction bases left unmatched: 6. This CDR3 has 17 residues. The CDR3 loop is CASSLALSSGRGNEQFF. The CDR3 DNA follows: TGTGCCAGCAGCTTAGCGCTTTCTAGCGGGAGGGGCAATGAGCAGTTCTTC.

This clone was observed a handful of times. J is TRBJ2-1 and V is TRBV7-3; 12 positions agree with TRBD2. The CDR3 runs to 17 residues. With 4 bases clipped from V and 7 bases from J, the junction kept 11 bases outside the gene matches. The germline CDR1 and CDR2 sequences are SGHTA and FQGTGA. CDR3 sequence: CASSSRLAGARGNEQFF. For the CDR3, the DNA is TGTGCCAGCAGCTCCCGACTAGCGGGGGCCCGCGGAAATGAGCAGTTCTTC.

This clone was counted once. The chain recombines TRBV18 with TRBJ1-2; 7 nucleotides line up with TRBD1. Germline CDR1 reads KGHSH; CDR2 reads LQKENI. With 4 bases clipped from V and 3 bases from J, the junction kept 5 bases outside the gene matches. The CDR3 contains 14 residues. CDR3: CASSQDRVDYGYTF. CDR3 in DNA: TGTGCCAGCTCACAAGACAGGGTAGACTATGGCTACACCTTC.

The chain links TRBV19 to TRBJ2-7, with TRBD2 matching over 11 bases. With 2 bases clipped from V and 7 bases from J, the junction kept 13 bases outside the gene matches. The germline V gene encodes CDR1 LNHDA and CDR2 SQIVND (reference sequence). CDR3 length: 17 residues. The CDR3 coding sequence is TGTGCCAGTAGTATAAGATTTCAGCAGACTAGCGGGATGGAGCAGTACTTC. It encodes CASSIRFQQTSGMEQYF. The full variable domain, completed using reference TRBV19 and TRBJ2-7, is DGGITQSPKYLFRKEGQNVTLSCEQNLNHDAMYWYRQDPGQGLRLIYYSQIVNDFQKGDIAEGYSVSREKKESFPLTVTSAQKNPTAFYLCASSIRFQQTSGMEQYFGPGTRLTVT.

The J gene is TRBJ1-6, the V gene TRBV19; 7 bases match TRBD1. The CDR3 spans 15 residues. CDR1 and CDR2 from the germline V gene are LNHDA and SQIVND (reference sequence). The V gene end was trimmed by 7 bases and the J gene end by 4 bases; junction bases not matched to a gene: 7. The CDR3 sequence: CASKEQGIYNSPLHF. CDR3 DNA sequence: TGTGCCAGTAAAGAACAGGGGATTTATAATTCACCCCTCCACTTT.

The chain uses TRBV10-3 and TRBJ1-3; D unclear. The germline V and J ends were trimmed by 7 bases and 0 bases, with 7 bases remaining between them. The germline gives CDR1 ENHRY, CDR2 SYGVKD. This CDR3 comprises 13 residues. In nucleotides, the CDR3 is TGTGCCATCAAGTCCGCCTCTGGAAACACCATATATTTT. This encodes CAIKSASGNTIYF.

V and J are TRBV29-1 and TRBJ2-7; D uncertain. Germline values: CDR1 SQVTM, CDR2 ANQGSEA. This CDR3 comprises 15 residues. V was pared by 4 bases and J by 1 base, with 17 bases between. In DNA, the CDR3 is TGCAGCGTTGCTGTTGTTAAAGGGTCGTCCTACGAGCAGTACTTC. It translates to CSVAVVKGSSYEQYF.

The CDR3 DNA is TGTGCCAGCAGCGTAGTAAACGGGTTAACTGAAGCTTTCTTT. This encodes CASSVVNGLTEAFF. The V call is TRBV9, the J call TRBJ1-1; D is ambiguous. Germline loops: CDR1 SGDLS, CDR2 YYNGEE. Trimming shortened V by 0 bases and J by 5 bases, and 11 bases separated the two germline ends. The CDR3 runs to 14 residues.

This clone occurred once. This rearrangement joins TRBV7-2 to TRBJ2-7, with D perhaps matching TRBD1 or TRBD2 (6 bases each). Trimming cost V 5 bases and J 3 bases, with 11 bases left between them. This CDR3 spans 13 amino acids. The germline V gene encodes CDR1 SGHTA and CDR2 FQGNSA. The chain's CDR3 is CASSPGANYEQYF. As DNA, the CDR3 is TGTGCCAGCAGCCCGGGGGCCAACTACGAGCAGTACTTC.